These 6 T cell receptor beta chains originate from one sample sequenced in a study of monozygotic twins with inflammatory bowel disease. TCRdb processed the 5' RACE reads again and assigns one entry to each CDR3 protein, with no DNA. This table holds 350,000 to 550,000 distinct CDR3 sequences. Sequenced sample: blood. Source of these receptors: a human donor with ulcerative colitis or Crohn's disease, or a healthy co-twin of an affected twin (not recorded which).

The chain combines TRBV6-1 with TRBJ1-6; TCRdb gives TRBD1 as the D gene, but with no DNA this cannot be confirmed. The CDR3 has 14 amino acids. CDR1 and CDR2 (germline): MNHNS, SASEGT. The CDR3 sequence is CASREQGRNSPLHF.

The CDR3 region is CASSYSRPAGGYEQYF. The chain joins TRBV6-5 to TRBJ2-7; TCRdb's D gene call, TRBD2, goes unchecked for lack of DNA. Looked up from germline, CDR1 is MNHEY and CDR2 is SVGAGI. This CDR3 is built from 16 residues.

The rearrangement uses TRBV6-5 and TRBJ1-1; TCRdb lists TRBD1, though no DNA is available to test this call. The CDR3 totals 13 residues. CDR1 is MNHEY, CDR2 SVGAGI, per germline. The CDR3 sequence is CASSPGGRTEAFF.

The rearrangement uses TRBV12-3 or TRBV12-4 and TRBJ2-5; the D call of TRBD1 rests on TCRdb alone, since no DNA is present to check it. This CDR3 has 14 amino acids. CDR3 residues: CASSFTGVQETQYF.

The chain has TRBV12-3 or TRBV12-4 and TRBJ1-2. The CDR3 runs to 17 residues. The CDR3 sequence: CASSALIGAGGYYGYTF.

This sequence joins TRBV7-2 and TRBJ2-7; TCRdb's D gene call, TRBD1, goes unchecked for lack of DNA. The CDR3 is made up of 12 amino acids. Looked up from germline, CDR1 is SGHTA and CDR2 is FQGNSA. The CDR3 region is CASSGDRIEQYF.